This TCR beta chain was recorded in a study of cytomegalovirus exposure and HLA in healthy donors. Study-wide background: The 90 to 150 validation repertoires used a platform that matched the one used for the approximately 700 first-cohort repertoires, as a later analysis reported.

Notes on this clone: Its specificity is unknown.

Generated by immunoSEQ multiplex PCR, the TCRdb table keeps only in-frame clones and is missing some. There are roughly 100,000 clones in the sample; 85% to 95% occur only once, and roughly 0.89% lies in the top ten. Overall study findings and caveats: Both high specificity and high sensitivity reportedly marked the classifier's diagnosis of cytomegalovirus status. Specific recognition of CMV antigens was confirmed in vitro for a few chains (all CMV-associated). That first-cohort TCR clusters tended to co-occur in the 130 or so validation repertoires was found in a later analysis.

V lost 4 bases and J 5 bases, leaving 14 bases between the germline ends. Germline CDR1 and CDR2: SNHLY and FYNNEI. The CDR3 has 14 residues. The chain carries TRBV2 and TRBJ2-5, with D perhaps matching TRBD1 (6 bases). Sequencing used PBMCs. The receptor comes from a woman aged 18-30 years in good health and CMV-seronegative. DNA of the CDR3: TGTGCCAGCAGTGTCAACAGGGCCCCCGAGACCCAGTACTTC. Protein sequence: CASSVNRAPETQYF. Full variable domain (rest looked up from reference TRBV2 and TRBJ2-5): EPEVTQTPSHQVTQMGQEVILRCVPISNHLYFYWYRQILGQKVEFLVSFYNNEISEKSEIFDDQFSVERPDGSNFTLKIRSTKLEDSAMYFCASSVNRAPETQYFGPGTRLLVL.